A selection of T cell receptor beta chains follows, all from one sample in a study of blood T cell repertoires in COVID-19. Libraries were prepared by immunoSEQ multiplex PCR; TCRdb keeps only in-frame clonotypes and omits some of them. Of about 300,000 clones listed, roughly 90% are singletons. Sequenced material: PBMCs or T cells enriched from blood (not recorded which). These receptors came from a woman aged 25 to 45 who had recovered from COVID-19. The CDR3 runs from the conserved cysteine through the conserved F or W. D genes are given only for firm matches.

v_call: TRBV27; d_call: -; cdr3_aa: CASSLSAQVNTEAFF
v_call: TRBV7-2; d_call: TRBD1; cdr3_aa: CASSRQGSYEQYF
v_call: TRBV5-1; d_call: -; cdr3_aa: CASSLGQVADEAFF
v_call: TRBV5-1; d_call: TRBD1; cdr3_aa: CASSPGGPAYEQYF
v_call: TRBV12-2; d_call: -; cdr3_aa: CASRFAGANTGELFF
v_call: TRBV29-1; d_call: TRBD1; cdr3_aa: CRISTGEGETEAFF
v_call: TRBV19; d_call: TRBD1; cdr3_aa: CASASDRAPGNTIYF
v_call: TRBV7-9; d_call: -; cdr3_aa: CASSLAEEYEQYF
v_call: TRBV20-1; d_call: TRBD1; cdr3_aa: CSAGGTGRHTEAFF
v_call: TRBV11-2; d_call: TRBD2; cdr3_aa: CASSLPGLAGTGELFF
v_call: TRBV6-4; d_call: TRBD1; cdr3_aa: CASTLRQGERSYEQYF
v_call: TRBV7-3; d_call: -; cdr3_aa: CASSLRDQRPNEQFF
v_call: TRBV18; d_call: -; cdr3_aa: CASSPLPSNQPQHF
v_call: TRBV5-1; d_call: TRBD1; cdr3_aa: CASSLSTGSPRPQTQYF
v_call: TRBV18; d_call: TRBD2; cdr3_aa: CASSPGTRVADTQYF
v_call: TRBV19; d_call: -; cdr3_aa: CASSGRGTGELFF
v_call: TRBV27; d_call: -; cdr3_aa: CASSFTYNSPLHF
v_call: TRBV27; d_call: -; cdr3_aa: CASRGGSIANSPLHF
v_call: TRBV28; d_call: -; cdr3_aa: CASSVATHSSALYIYNKQFF
v_call: TRBV19; d_call: TRBD2; cdr3_aa: CASSIVSGRDNEQFF
v_call: TRBV29-1; d_call: TRBD2; cdr3_aa: CSPGLAGVGDTQYF
v_call: TRBV9; d_call: TRBD1; cdr3_aa: CASSQPGQGDGGYTF
v_call: TRBV5-4; d_call: -; cdr3_aa: CASSTRQGTDTQYF
v_call: TRBV11-2; d_call: TRBD2; cdr3_aa: CASSLGGTSGIYEQYF
v_call: TRBV30; d_call: TRBD1; cdr3_aa: CAWSPRDRASYEQYF
v_call: TRBV27; d_call: -; cdr3_aa: CASSLAAWGPIRYEQYF
v_call: TRBV28; d_call: -; cdr3_aa: CASEVKSGTEAFF
v_call: TRBV10-3; d_call: TRBD2; cdr3_aa: CAISESEGAGGLYEQYF
v_call: TRBV10-2; d_call: -; cdr3_aa: CASSDGRVSDTQYF
v_call: TRBV30; d_call: TRBD2; cdr3_aa: CAWSRLANEQFF
v_call: TRBV18; d_call: TRBD1; cdr3_aa: CASSPPARQGPDTQYF